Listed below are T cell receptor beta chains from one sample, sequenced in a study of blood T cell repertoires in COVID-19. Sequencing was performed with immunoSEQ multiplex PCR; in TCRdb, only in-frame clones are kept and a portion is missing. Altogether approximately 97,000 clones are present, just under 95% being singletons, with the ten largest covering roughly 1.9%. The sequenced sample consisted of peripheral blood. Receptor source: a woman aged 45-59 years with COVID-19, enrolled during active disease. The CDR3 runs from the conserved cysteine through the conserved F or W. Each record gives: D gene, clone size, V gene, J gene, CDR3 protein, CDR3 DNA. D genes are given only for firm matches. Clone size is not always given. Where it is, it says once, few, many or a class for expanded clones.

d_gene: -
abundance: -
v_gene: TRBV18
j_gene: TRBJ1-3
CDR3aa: CASSPRQATGNTIYF
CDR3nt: TGTGCCAGCTCACCAAGACAGGCTACTGGAAACACCATATATTTT

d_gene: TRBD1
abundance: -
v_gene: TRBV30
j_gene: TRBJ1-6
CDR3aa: CAWTEGQGGNSPLHF
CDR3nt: TGTGCCTGGACCGAGGGACAGGGCGGTAATTCACCCCTCCACTTT

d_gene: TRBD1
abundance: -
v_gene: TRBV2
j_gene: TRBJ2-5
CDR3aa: CASSDGGQGRETQYF
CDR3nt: TGTGCCAGCAGTGATGGTGGACAGGGGAGGGAGACCCAGTACTTC

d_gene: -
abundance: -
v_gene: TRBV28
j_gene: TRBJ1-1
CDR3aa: CASSGPGGTEAFF
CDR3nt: TGTGCCAGCAGCGGACCGGGGGGGACTGAAGCTTTCTTT

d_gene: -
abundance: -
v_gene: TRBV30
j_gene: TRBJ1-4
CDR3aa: CAWRRSEKLFF
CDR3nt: TGTGCCTGGAGGAGATCAGAAAAACTGTTTTTT

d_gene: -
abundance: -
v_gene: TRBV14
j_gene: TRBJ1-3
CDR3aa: CASSFLIRGSGNTIYF
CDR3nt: TGTGCCAGCAGCTTCTTGATACGGGGCTCTGGAAACACCATATATTTT

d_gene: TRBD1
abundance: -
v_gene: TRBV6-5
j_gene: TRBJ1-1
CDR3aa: CASMRQGLNTEAFF
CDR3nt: TGTGCCAGCATGCGACAGGGACTGAACACTGAAGCTTTCTTT

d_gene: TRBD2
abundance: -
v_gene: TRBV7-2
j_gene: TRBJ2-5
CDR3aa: CASSLVSSGGETQYF
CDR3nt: TGTGCCAGCAGCTTAGTGTCTAGCGGGGGAGAGACCCAGTACTTC

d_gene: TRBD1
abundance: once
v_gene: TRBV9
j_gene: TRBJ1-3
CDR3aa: CASSPRDREGNTIYF
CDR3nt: TGTGCCAGCAGCCCCCGAGACAGGGAAGGAAACACCATATATTTT

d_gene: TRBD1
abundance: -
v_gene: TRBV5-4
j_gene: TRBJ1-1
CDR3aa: CASSLVQGATRNTEAFF
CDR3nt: TGTGCCAGCAGCTTAGTCCAGGGGGCTACGAGGAACACTGAAGCTTTCTTT

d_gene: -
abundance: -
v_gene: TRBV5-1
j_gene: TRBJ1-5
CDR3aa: CASSLVGASNQPQHF
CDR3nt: TGCGCCAGCAGCTTGGTAGGGGCGAGCAATCAGCCCCAGCATTTT

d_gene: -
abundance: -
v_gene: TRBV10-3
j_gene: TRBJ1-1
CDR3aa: CAIRPIQGTEAFF
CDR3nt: TGTGCCATCAGACCCATACAGGGTACTGAAGCTTTCTTT

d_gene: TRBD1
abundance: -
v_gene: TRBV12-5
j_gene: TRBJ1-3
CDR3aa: CASGLVGTGGGGSGNTIYF
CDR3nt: TGTGCTAGTGGTTTGGTAGGGACAGGGGGCGGAGGATCTGGAAACACCATATATTTT

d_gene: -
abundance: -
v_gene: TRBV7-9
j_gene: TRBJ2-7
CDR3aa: CASSTGIYEQYF
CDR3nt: TGTGCCAGCAGCACAGGGATTTACGAGCAGTACTTC

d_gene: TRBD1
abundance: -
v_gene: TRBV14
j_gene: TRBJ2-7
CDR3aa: CASSPRTGPAEQYF
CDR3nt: TGTGCCAGCAGCCCCCGGACAGGGCCGGCCGAGCAGTACTTC

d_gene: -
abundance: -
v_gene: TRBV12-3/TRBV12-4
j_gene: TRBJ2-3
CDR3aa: CASRSPRTDTQYF
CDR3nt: TGTGCCAGCAGATCCCCTCGCACAGATACGCAGTATTTT

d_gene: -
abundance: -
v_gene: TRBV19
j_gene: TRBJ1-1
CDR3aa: CASSIVGGSNTEAFF
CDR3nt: TGTGCCAGTAGTATAGTTGGGGGCTCGAACACTGAAGCTTTCTTT

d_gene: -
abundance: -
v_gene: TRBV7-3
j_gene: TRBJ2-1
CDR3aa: CASSLVGGAVGNEQFF
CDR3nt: TGTGCCAGCAGCTTAGTAGGGGGGGCCGTTGGAAATGAGCAGTTCTTC

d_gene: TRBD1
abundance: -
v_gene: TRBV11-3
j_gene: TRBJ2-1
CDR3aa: CASSLEVGTGKRNEQFF
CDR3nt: TGTGCCAGCAGCTTAGAGGTGGGGACAGGTAAAAGGAATGAGCAGTTCTTC

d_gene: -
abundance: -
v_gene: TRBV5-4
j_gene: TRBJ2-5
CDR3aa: CASSLWATETQYF
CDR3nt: TGTGCCAGCAGCTTGTGGGCTACGGAGACCCAGTACTTC

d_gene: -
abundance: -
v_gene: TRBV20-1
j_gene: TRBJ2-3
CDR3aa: CSARDLRGQYF
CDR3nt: TGCAGTGCTAGAGATCTTAGGGGGCAGTATTTT

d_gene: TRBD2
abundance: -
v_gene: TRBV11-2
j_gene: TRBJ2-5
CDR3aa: CASSLGASGGPETQYF
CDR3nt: TGTGCCAGCAGCTTAGGAGCTAGCGGGGGACCTGAGACCCAGTACTTC

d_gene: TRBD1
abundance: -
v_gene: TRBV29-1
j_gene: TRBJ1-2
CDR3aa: CSVGGQALGYGYTF
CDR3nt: TGCAGCGTTGGGGGACAGGCCCTCGGCTATGGCTACACCTTC

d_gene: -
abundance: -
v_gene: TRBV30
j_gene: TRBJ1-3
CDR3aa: CAWSVWLSGNTIYF
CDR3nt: TGTGCCTGGAGTGTATGGCTCTCTGGAAACACCATATATTTT

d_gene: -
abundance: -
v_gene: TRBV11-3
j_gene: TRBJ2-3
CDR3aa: CASSIGGSNTDTQYF
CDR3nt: TGTGCCAGCAGCATTGGGGGCAGTAACACAGATACGCAGTATTTT

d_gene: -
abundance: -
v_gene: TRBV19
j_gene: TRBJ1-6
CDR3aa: CASSGGANHSPLHF
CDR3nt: TGTGCCAGTAGTGGAGGGGCGAACCATTCACCCCTCCACTTT

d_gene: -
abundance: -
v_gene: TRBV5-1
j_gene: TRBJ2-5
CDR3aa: CASSSAVQETQYF
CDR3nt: TGCGCCAGCAGCTCGGCGGTACAAGAGACCCAGTACTTC

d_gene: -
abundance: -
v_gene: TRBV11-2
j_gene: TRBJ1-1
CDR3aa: CASSFAAEAFF
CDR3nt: TGTGCCAGCAGCTTCGCGGCTGAAGCTTTCTTT

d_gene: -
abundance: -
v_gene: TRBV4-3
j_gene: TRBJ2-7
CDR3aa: CASSQDGGDEQYF
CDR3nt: TGCGCCAGCAGCCAAGATGGGGGCGACGAGCAGTACTTC

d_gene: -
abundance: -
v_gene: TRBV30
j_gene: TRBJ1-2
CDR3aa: CAWIRDEIRTSDYGYTF
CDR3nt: TGTGCCTGGATTCGTGATGAAATCAGAACCTCTGACTATGGCTACACCTTC

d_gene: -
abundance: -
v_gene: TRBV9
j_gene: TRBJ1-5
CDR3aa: CASSARDSLNQPQHF
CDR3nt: TGTGCCAGCAGCGCCCGGGACTCCCTGAATCAGCCCCAGCATTTT

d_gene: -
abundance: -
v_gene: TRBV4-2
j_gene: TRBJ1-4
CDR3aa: CASSRSRDLNEKLFF
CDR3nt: TGTGCCAGCAGCCGCTCCCGGGATTTAAATGAAAAACTGTTTTTT

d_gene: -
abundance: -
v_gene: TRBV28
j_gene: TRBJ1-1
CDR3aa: CASSSLSAEAFF
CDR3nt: TGTGCCAGCAGTTCGTTATCAGCTGAAGCTTTCTTT

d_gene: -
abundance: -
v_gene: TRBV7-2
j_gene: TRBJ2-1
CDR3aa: CASSSQTTNYQFF
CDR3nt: TGTGCCAGCAGCTCCCAGACTACTAACTATCAGTTCTTC

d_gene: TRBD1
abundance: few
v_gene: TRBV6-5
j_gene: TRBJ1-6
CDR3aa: CASSYNRGSYNSPLHF
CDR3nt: TGTGCCAGCAGTTACAACAGGGGCTCCTATAATTCACCCCTCCACTTT

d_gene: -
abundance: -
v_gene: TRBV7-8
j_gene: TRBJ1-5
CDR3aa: CASSLALQGLYSNQPQHF
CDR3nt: TGTGCCAGCAGCTTAGCGTTGCAGGGGCTTTATAGCAATCAGCCCCAGCATTTT

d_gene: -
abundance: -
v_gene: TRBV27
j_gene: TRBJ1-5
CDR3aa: CASSLGGGNQPQHF
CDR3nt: TGTGCCAGCAGCTTAGGGGGGGGCAATCAGCCCCAGCATTTT

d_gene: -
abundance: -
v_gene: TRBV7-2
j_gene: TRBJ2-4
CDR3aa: CASSLARAKNIQYF
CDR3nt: TGTGCCAGCAGCTTAGCCCGGGCCAAAAACATTCAGTACTTC

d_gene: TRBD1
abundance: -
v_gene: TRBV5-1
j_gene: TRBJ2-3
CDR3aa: CASSEGAIDTQYF
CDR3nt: TGCGCCAGCAGCGAGGGGGCTATAGATACGCAGTATTTT

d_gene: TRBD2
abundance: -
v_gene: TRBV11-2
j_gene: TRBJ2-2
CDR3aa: CASSPVRTSGGRTGELFF
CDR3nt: TGTGCCAGCAGCCCCGTACGGACTAGCGGGGGTAGGACCGGGGAGCTGTTTTTT

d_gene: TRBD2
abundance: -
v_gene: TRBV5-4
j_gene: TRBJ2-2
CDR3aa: CASSLGSGGADVGELFF
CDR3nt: TGTGCCAGCAGCTTGGGTAGCGGGGGGGCCGATGTCGGGGAGCTGTTTTTT

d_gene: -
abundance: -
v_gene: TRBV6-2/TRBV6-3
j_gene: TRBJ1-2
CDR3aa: CASSFNTGRIDGYTF
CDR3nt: TGTGCCAGCAGTTTTAATACAGGCCGGATTGATGGCTACACCTTC

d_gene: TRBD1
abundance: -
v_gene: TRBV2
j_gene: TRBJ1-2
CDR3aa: CASSEALPGQGGSGYTF
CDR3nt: TGTGCCAGCAGTGAAGCGCTTCCGGGACAGGGAGGGAGTGGCTACACCTTC

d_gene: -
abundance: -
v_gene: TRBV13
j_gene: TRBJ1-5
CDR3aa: CASSLGLPGGLNQPQHF
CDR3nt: TGTGCCAGCAGCTTAGGCCTCCCGGGGGGGCTAAATCAGCCCCAGCATTTT